A single sample gave rise to the 8 T cell receptor beta chains below, sequenced in a study of T-cell reconstitution after alpha-beta-depleted transplantation in children. This sample's TCRbeta library carried unique molecular identifier barcodes. Using its own MiXCR run on the PCR reads, TCRdb lists one record per CDR3 protein. The table lists almost 400,000 distinct CDR3 sequences, around 21% of them singletons. The sample was PBMCs from the stem cell graft donor, taken from the stem cell graft. The receptors were sampled from a human donor who donated a stem cell graft to a child with acute myeloid leukemia.

This chain uses TRBV9 with TRBJ2-7, with 12 bases fitting TRBD1. The ends lost 4 bases at V and 5 bases at J; junction bases unmatched: 7. The CDR3 has 15 amino acids. The germline V gene encodes CDR1 SGDLS and CDR2 YYNGEE. In DNA, the CDR3 is TGTGCCAGCAGCCTAGGGGGGACAGGGGGCAACGAGCAGTACTTC. The encoded protein is CASSLGGTGGNEQYF.

This clonotype has only a few counts. The rearrangement links TRBV2 to TRBJ2-1, with 8 bases fitting TRBD2. The germline CDR1 and CDR2 sequences are SNHLY and FYNNEI. This CDR3 contains 14 residues. V gave up 3 bases and J gave up 8 bases; unmatched junction bases: 6. CDR3 sequence reads: CASSEGGRFDEQFF. The CDR3 DNA follows: TGTGCCAGCAGTGAGGGCGGGAGGTTTGATGAGCAGTTCTTC.

There are many counts of this clonotype. This chain links TRBV7-3 with TRBJ2-1; D might be TRBD2 (6 bases). Trimming left V 4 bases short and J 5 bases short, with 12 bases between. Germline V lookup: CDR1 SGHTA, CDR2 FQGTGA. The CDR3 runs 14 residues. The CDR3 loop reads CASSWSGQNNEQFF. The CDR3 DNA reads TGTGCCAGCAGCTGGAGCGGGCAGAACAATGAGCAGTTCTTC.

This clonotype was observed a few times. This sequence joins TRBV11-2 and TRBJ2-1, with a weak D call TRBD2 (5 bases). V was cut by 0 bases and J by 9 bases, with 9 bases left in between. Germline CDR1 reads SGHAT; CDR2 reads FQNNGV. The length of the CDR3 is 13 residues. This CDR3 is CASSLEGLAEQFF. The CDR3 nucleotides read TGTGCCAGCAGCTTAGAGGGCCTAGCTGAGCAGTTCTTC.

V is TRBV7-3 and J is TRBJ2-1; 7 bases are shared with TRBD1. CDR3 length equals 16 residues. Germline V gene lookup returns CDR1 SGHTA and CDR2 FQGTGA. V was pared by 5 bases and J by 0 bases, with 7 bases of the junction left unmatched. CDR3 DNA sequence: TGTGCCAGCAGCCCTAAGGGGGCCAGCTCCTACAATGAGCAGTTCTTC. This encodes CASSPKGASSYNEQFF.

This clonotype was counted many times. The V and J genes are TRBV12-3 or TRBV12-4 and TRBJ1-1; possibly TRBD1 for D (5 bases). The CDR3 runs 14 residues. Trimming stripped 3 bases from V and 0 bases from J, with 8 bases between. This chain's CDR3 is CASSLGGVNTEAFF. DNA for the CDR3: TGTGCCAGCAGTTTGGGGGGAGTGAACACTGAAGCTTTCTTT.

This clonotype has a count of ten or more. The chain couples TRBV2 to TRBJ2-1; 10 bases are shared with TRBD2. The CDR3 sequence is 14 residues long. The V segment lost 7 bases and the J segment 7 bases; nucleotides outside the gene matches: 7. Per germline, CDR1 SNHLY and CDR2 FYNNEI. CDR3 coding DNA: TGTGCCAGCATGGCTAGCGGGAGAGGAAATGAGCAGTTCTTC. As protein: CASMASGRGNEQFF.

This clonotype was seen ten or more times. CDR3 coding DNA: TGCAGCGTTCACCTGTACAATGAGCAGTTCTTC. Translation: CSVHLYNEQFF. This chain joins TRBV29-1 and TRBJ2-1; D gene uncertain. V was trimmed by 5 bases and J by 4 bases, leaving 6 bases between them. This CDR3 has 11 amino acids. Germline-derived CDR1 and CDR2 are SQVTM and ANQGSEA.